This record looks at one T cell receptor beta chain sequence and its context. Sorted-subset replicate PCR reactions contained approximately 190 ng DNA, corresponding to tens of thousands of T cell genomes. Assay used: immunoSEQ multiplex PCR; TCRdb lists only in-frame clones, some missing. The data contain about 2,200,000 clones, 90% to 95% of them singletons. The V gene's germline CDR1 is SGHDN and CDR2 FVKESK. The CDR3 length is 13 residues. Trimming took off 2 bases at V and 2 bases at J, with 7 bases between the two ends. The sample comes from a study of shared clonotypes between healthy human individuals. Study-level background: The study used three CD4 naive, three CD4 memory, two CD8 naive and one CD8 memory plate per donor.

Only CD45RO-negative cells positively selected for CCR7 counted as naive CD8 cells, so terminally differentiated effector memory CD45RA+ cells were excluded. Study donors comprised healthy, HIV-negative adults devoid of recent acute infection or vaccination. This TCR derives from a man younger than 35 in good health. Some clones in this sample may be carry-over from other donors' samples. V is TRBV14 and J is TRBJ2-7; D is unclear. Sequenced material: naive CD8+ T cells from PBMCs. The CDR3 loop is CASSQTNAYEQYF. The CDR3 DNA follows: TGTGCCAGCAGCCAAACGAATGCCTACGAGCAGTACTTC.